Each of the 3 T cell receptor beta chains below was sequenced from the same sample in a study of human T cells and chemical hapten exposure. Time point reported: patch test 1, 2 weeks after DPC sensitization. Sample treatment: therapeutic diphenylcyclopropenone sensitization with weekly scalp DPC. TCRdb recomputed calls from the RACE reads with MiXCR, one row per CDR3 protein. The sample lists some 400,000 distinct CDR3 sequences, about 4.8% occurring once. The sample in question was whole blood, obtained in connection with sensitization to the hapten diphenylcyclopropenone (DPC). These receptors were taken from a woman aged 45 to 65 with alopecia areata. Some clones in this sample may be carry-over from other donors' samples.

This clonotype was picked up many times. The V call is TRBV6-2 or TRBV6-3, the J call TRBJ2-1; 16 bases agree with TRBD2. The V and J ends lost 1 base and 7 bases, in that order; junction bases with no gene match: 7. The germline gives CDR1 MNHEY, CDR2 SVGEGT. The CDR3 runs 18 residues. The CDR3 spells CASSYFGTSGRGRNEQFF. In DNA, the CDR3 is TGTGCCAGCAGTTACTTCGGGACTAGCGGGAGGGGAAGGAATGAGCAGTTCTTC.

Many counts were recorded for this clonotype. This rearrangement joins TRBV20-1 to TRBJ2-1, with a possible D match to TRBD2 (5 bases). The germline CDR1 and CDR2 sequences are DFQATT and SNEGSKA (reference sequence). The CDR3 sequence is 15 residues long. The chain's CDR3 is CSGNRRESNDNEQFF. The CDR3 region has the DNA TGCAGCGGGAACCGAAGGGAGTCGAATGACAATGAGCAGTTCTTC.

V is TRBV20-1 and J is TRBJ1-5, with TRBD1 identical over 7 bases. Germline-derived CDR1 and CDR2 are DFQATT and SNEGSKA (reference sequence). V lost 0 bases and J lost 7; bases outside the gene matches: 9. The CDR3 is 15 residues long. Written as DNA, the CDR3 is TGCAGTGCTAGAGAGGCGCTGTTAGGGGGCCAGCCCCAGCATTTT. It translates to CSAREALLGGQPQHF.